This entry lists 18 T cell receptor beta chains sequenced from one sample in a study of blood T cell repertoires in COVID-19. Sequencing used immunoSEQ multiplex PCR; TCRdb keeps in-frame clones, though not all of them. Among more than 65,000 clones listed, about 80% were seen once. Material for sequencing was peripheral blood. The receptors originated from a woman in her 70s with acute or convalescent COVID-19.

This clone has only a few counts. V and J are TRBV6-5 and TRBJ1-1, with unresolved D. Germline-derived CDR1 and CDR2 are MNHEY and SVGAGI. This CDR3 has 12 residues. Trimming took off 6 bases at V and 6 bases at J, with 11 bases between the two ends. Written as DNA, the CDR3 is TGTGCCAGCAGGAGGGATAGGGCTGAAGCTTTCTTT. Encoded protein: CASRRDRAEAFF.

The chain carries TRBV5-6 and TRBJ2-2; possibly TRBD1 for D (5 bases). Germline V gives CDR1 SGHDT, CDR2 YYEEEE. This CDR3 has 15 residues. Trimming took off 2 bases at V and 3 bases at J, with 11 bases between the two ends. The CDR3 DNA reads as TGTGCCAGCAGCTTTTACGACAGATACACCGGGGAGCTGTTTTTT. This encodes CASSFYDRYTGELFF.

This CDR3 reads CASSLRTGGNTEAFF. The DNA of the CDR3 is TGCGCCAGCAGCCTCCGGACAGGGGGGAACACTGAAGCTTTCTTT. This chain connects TRBV5-1 to TRBJ1-1; 10 bases line up with TRBD1. The V gene end was trimmed by 4 bases and the J gene end by 1 base; junction bases not matched to a gene: 4. In germline, CDR1 is SGHRS, CDR2 YFSETQ. The CDR3 runs 15 residues.

This chain links TRBV2 with TRBJ2-1, with 7 positions matching TRBD2. After removal of 5 bases from V and 0 bases from J, the junction contained 1 base not matched to a gene. This CDR3 is built from 14 residues. Germline lookup yields CDR1 SNHLY and CDR2 FYNNEI. The CDR3 here is CASSRDYSYNEQFF. The CDR3 bases are TGTGCCAGCAGTAGGGACTACTCCTACAATGAGCAGTTCTTC.

The rearrangement links TRBV6-5 to TRBJ1-6, with D possibly being TRBD1 (5 bases). The CDR3 has 14 residues. V was shortened by 2 bases and J by 10 bases, with 12 bases between the two germline ends. CDR1 and CDR2 (germline): MNHEY, SVGAGI. The CDR3 region has the DNA TGTGCCAGCAGTTACGAGCAGGGCCGCTCACCCCTCCACTTT. Its protein product is CASSYEQGRSPLHF.

The chain links TRBV5-1 to TRBJ1-4, with 8 bases identical to TRBD1. This CDR3 has 15 amino acids. In germline, CDR1 is SGHRS, CDR2 YFSETQ. The J segment lost 2 bases and the V segment lost 4 bases, leaving 4 bases of the junction unmatched. DNA of the CDR3: TGCGCCAGCAGCCCAGGGGGCAGTACTAATGAAAAACTGTTTTTT. Translation: CASSPGGSTNEKLFF.

In DNA, the CDR3 is TGTGCCAGCAGCTTAGATCCGGGGGGGAGACGGACCAAAGAGACCCAGTACTTC. Residues: CASSLDPGGRRTKETQYF. The gene calls are TRBV11-2 and TRBJ2-5, with 8 nucleotides matching TRBD2. After removal of 0 bases from V and 3 bases from J, the junction contained 12 bases not matched to a gene. This CDR3 contains 18 residues. The germline gives CDR1 SGHAT, CDR2 FQNNGV.

This clone is a singleton in its sample. The chain has TRBV19 and TRBJ1-4; 10 bases align to TRBD1. The germline gives CDR1 LNHDA, CDR2 SQIVND (reference sequence). The length of the CDR3 is 16 residues. The junction had 6 bases not matched to a gene; V was cut back by 4 bases and J by 4 bases. The DNA for the CDR3 is TGTGCCAGTAGTACTTCCGGGACAGGGGTTAATGAAAAACTGTTTTTT. Its protein is CASSTSGTGVNEKLFF.

J is TRBJ2-1 and V is TRBV6-4, with 8 positions matching TRBD2. Unmatched junction bases numbered 9, after V lost 5 bases and J lost 6 bases. From germline, CDR1 is MRHNA and CDR2 SNTAGT. This CDR3 comprises 15 residues. The CDR3 loop is CASSPDSGLVNEQFF. DNA of the CDR3: TGTGCCAGCAGTCCCGACTCGGGACTAGTCAATGAGCAGTTCTTC.

The J gene is TRBJ1-2, the V gene TRBV23-1; TRBD1 aligns across 9 bases. TRBV23-1 is sorted into the ORF group, with uncertain function. The V and J ends lost 0 bases and 3 bases, in that order; junction bases with no gene match: 5. The CDR3 contains 16 residues. CDR3 DNA sequence: TGCGCCAGCAGTCAATCGGACAGGGGATGGGACTATGGCTACACCTTC. This encodes CASSQSDRGWDYGYTF.

The chain employs TRBV5-6 and TRBJ2-7, with TRBD1 as a possible D gene (6 bases). The CDR3 runs to 13 residues. Germline V lookup: CDR1 SGHDT, CDR2 YYEEEE. Trimming removed 3 bases from V and 4 bases from J, with 11 bases in between. CDR3 loop: CASSSGQIYEQYF. Here the CDR3 DNA reads TGTGCCAGCAGCTCAGGACAGATATACGAGCAGTACTTC.

This sequence joins TRBV7-2 and TRBJ2-1, with 9 bases matching TRBD2. With V trimmed by 2 bases and J by 2 bases, 10 bases remained unmatched. There are 18 residues in the CDR3. The germline V gene has CDR1 SGHTA and CDR2 FQGNSA. The chain's CDR3 is CASSLRLADGEAYNEQFF. DNA of the CDR3: TGTGCCAGCAGCTTAAGACTAGCGGACGGGGAGGCCTACAATGAGCAGTTCTTC.

J is TRBJ1-2 and V is TRBV6-5; 7 bases are shared with TRBD1. The CDR3 has 14 residues. Trimming cost V 8 bases and J 1 base; bases outside gene matches: 7. Germline V lookup: CDR1 MNHEY, CDR2 SVGAGI. CDR3 amino acids: CASQRQGGNYGYTF. CDR3 nucleotide sequence: TGTGCCAGCCAGCGACAGGGAGGTAACTATGGCTACACCTTC.

The gene calls are TRBV5-4 and TRBJ1-5; 8 bases are a match to TRBD1. Unmatched junction bases numbered 5, after V lost 2 bases and J lost 4 bases. Germline V gene data show CDR1 as SGHNT and CDR2 as YYREEE (reference sequence). This CDR3 has 15 amino acids. CDR3 sequence reads: CASSLQGVLNQPQHF. The CDR3 DNA reads TGTGCCAGCAGCTTACAGGGGGTTCTAAATCAGCCCCAGCATTTT.

The chain has TRBV2 and TRBJ1-1; 7 bases are a match to TRBD1. The trim removed 7 bases at V and 0 bases at J, leaving 5 bases unmatched. Germline V gene sequence: CDR1 SNHLY, CDR2 FYNNEI. This CDR3 is 14 amino acids long. Here the CDR3 reads CASTPGGMNTEAFF. The CDR3 region has the DNA TGTGCCAGCACCCCAGGGGGGATGAACACTGAAGCTTTCTTT.

The chain carries TRBV11-2 and TRBJ2-7, with D perhaps matching TRBD1 (6 bases). The CDR3 has 18 amino acids. The ends were cut back, 4 bases at V and 0 bases at J, with 22 bases in the middle. From germline, CDR1 is SGHAT and CDR2 FQNNGV. The CDR3 loop reads CASSSIARGIHSSYEQYF. The CDR3 coding sequence is TGTGCCAGCAGCTCCATAGCCAGGGGAATCCACAGCTCCTACGAGCAGTACTTC. Full variable domain (outside the CDR3, taken from reference TRBV11-2 and TRBJ2-7): EAGVAQSPRYKIIEKRQSVAFWCNPISGHATLYWYQQILGQGPKLLIQFQNNGVVDDSQLPKDRFSAERLKGVDSTLKIQPAKLEDSAVYLCASSSIARGIHSSYEQYFGPGTRLTVT.

J is TRBJ1-2 and V is TRBV2; D uncertain. V was cut by 1 base and J by 8 bases, with 11 bases left in between. From germline, CDR1 is SNHLY and CDR2 FYNNEI. The CDR3 extends over 13 amino acids. The CDR3 spells CASSEDSWPGYTF. The DNA of the CDR3 is TGTGCCAGCAGTGAAGATTCCTGGCCGGGCTACACCTTC. Filled out from reference TRBV2 and TRBJ1-2, the complete variable domain reads EPEVTQTPSHQVTQMGQEVILRCVPISNHLYFYWYRQILGQKVEFLVSFYNNEISEKSEIFDDQFSVERPDGSNFTLKIRSTKLEDSAMYFCASSEDSWPGYTFGSGTRLTVV.

On this clone itself: The junction does not match germline at one end; this may be a read error. The V gene is TRBV6-2 or TRBV6-3, the J gene TRBJ2-1; possibly TRBD2 for D (5 bases). This CDR3 is built from 12 residues. The V gene's germline CDR1 is MNHEY and CDR2 SVGEGT. CDR3 DNA: TGTGCCAGCAGTACCGACTACGATGAGCAGTTCTTC. Its protein product is CASSTDYDEQFF.